The present entry profiles one T cell receptor beta chain with its context. The antigen is unknown. The PCR had 60 Vbeta and 13 Jbeta primers. Measured with immunoSEQ multiplex PCR; TCRdb has only the in-frame clones, and not every one. The repertoire includes 150,000 to 200,000 clones, roughly 78% of them detected once, and just over 3% sits in the top ten. This specimen comes from a study of cytomegalovirus exposure and HLA in healthy donors. General study results and limits: Fewer N-insertions (relative to the approximately 670-donor mean) were reportedly seen in an Asian-associated ancestry cluster in a later analysis.

The germline gives CDR1 PRHDT, CDR2 FYEKMQ (reference sequence). The ends were cut back, 1 base at V and 4 bases at J, with 13 bases in the middle. The length of the CDR3 is 15 residues. The sample was PBMCs. This sequence was found in a woman aged 40-49 years in good health and CMV-seronegative. This sequence joins TRBV13 and TRBJ1-2; D not resolved. CDR3 in amino acids: CASSLEYEGVYGYTF. For the CDR3, the DNA is TGTGCCAGCAGCTTAGAATATGAGGGTGTCTATGGCTACACCTTC. The variable domain in full, with the rest retrieved from reference TRBV13 and TRBJ1-2, is AAGVIQSPRHLIKEKRETATLKCYPIPRHDTVYWYQQGPGQDPQFLISFYEKMQSDKGSIPDRFSAQQFSDYHSELNMSSLELGDSALYFCASSLEYEGVYGYTFGSGTRLTVV.